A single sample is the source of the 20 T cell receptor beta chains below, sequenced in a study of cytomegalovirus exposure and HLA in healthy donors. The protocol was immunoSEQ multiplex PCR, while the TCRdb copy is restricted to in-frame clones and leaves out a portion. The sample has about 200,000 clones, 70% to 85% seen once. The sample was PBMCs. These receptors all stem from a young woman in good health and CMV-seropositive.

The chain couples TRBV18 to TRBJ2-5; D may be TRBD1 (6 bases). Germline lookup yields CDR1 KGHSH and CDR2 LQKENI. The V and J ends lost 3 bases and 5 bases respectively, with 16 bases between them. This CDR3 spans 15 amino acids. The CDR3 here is CASSPEGQRGETQYF. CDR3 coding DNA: TGTGCCAGCTCACCTGAGGGACAACGTGGGGAGACCCAGTACTTC. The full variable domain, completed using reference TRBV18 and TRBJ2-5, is NAGVMQNPRHLVRRRGQEARLRCSPMKGHSHVYWYRQLPEEGLKFMVYLQKENIIDESGMPKERFSAEFPKEGPSILRIQQVVRGDSAAYFCASSPEGQRGETQYFGPGTRLLVL.

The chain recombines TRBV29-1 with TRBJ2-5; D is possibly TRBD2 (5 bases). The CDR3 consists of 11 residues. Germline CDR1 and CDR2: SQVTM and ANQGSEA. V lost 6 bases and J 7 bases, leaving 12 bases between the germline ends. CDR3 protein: CSVGPRGTQYF. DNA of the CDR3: TGCAGCGTCGGCCCCCGGGGGACCCAGTACTTC.

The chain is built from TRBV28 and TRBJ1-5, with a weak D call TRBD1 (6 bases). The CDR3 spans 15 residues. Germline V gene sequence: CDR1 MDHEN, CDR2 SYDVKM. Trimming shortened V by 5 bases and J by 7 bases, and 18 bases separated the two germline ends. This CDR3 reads CASSGAGALQQPQHF. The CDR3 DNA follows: TGTGCCAGCAGTGGAGCAGGGGCTTTACAACAGCCCCAGCATTTT.

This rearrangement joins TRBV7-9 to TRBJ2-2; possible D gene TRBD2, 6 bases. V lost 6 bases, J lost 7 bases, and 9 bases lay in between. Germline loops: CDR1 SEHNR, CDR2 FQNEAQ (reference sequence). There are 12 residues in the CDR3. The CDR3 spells CASRPGSGELFF. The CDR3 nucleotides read TGTGCCAGCAGGCCCGGGAGCGGGGAGCTGTTTTTT.

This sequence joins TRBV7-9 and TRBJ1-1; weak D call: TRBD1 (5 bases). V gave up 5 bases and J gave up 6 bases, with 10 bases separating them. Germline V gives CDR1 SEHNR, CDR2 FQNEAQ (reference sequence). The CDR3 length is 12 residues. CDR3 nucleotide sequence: TGTGCCAGCAGCACCCTAGGGGCTGAAGCTTTCTTT. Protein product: CASSTLGAEAFF.

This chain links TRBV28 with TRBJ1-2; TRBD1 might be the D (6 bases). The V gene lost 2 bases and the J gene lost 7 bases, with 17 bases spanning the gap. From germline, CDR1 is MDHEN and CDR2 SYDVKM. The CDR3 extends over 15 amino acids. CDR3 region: CASSLVFTGSGGYTF. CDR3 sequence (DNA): TGTGCCAGCAGTTTAGTGTTCACAGGGTCGGGTGGCTACACCTTC.

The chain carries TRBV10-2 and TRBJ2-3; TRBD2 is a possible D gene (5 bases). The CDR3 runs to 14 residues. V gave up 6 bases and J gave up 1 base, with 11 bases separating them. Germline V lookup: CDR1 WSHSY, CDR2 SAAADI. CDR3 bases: TGCGCCAGCAGCTTAGCGCGCCGCACAGATACGCAGTATTTT. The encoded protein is CASSLARRTDTQYF.

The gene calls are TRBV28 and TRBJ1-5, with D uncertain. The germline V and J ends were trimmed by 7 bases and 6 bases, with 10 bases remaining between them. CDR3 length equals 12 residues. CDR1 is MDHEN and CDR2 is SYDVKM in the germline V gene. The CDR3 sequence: CASIRAGQPQHF. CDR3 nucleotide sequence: TGTGCCAGCATTAGGGCGGGTCAGCCCCAGCATTTT.

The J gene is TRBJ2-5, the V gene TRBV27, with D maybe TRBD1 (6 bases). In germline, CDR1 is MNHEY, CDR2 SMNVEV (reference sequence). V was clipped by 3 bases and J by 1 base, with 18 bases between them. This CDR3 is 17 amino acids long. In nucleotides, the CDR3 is TGTGCCAGCAGTTTGTCGAACAGGGCTTTGGGCCAAGAGACCCAGTACTTC. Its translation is CASSLSNRALGQETQYF.

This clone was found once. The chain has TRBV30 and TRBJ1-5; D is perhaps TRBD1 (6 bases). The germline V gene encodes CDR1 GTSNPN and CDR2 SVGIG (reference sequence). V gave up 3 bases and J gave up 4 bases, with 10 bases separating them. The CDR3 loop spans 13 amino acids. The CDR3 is CAWSGQQNQPQHF. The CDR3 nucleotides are TGTGCCTGGAGCGGACAGCAAAATCAGCCCCAGCATTTT.

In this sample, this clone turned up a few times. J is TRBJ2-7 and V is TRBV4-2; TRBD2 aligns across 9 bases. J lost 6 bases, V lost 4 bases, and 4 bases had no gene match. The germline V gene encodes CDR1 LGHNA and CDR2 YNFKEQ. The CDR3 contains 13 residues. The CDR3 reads CASSLAGAREQYF. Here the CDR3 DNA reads TGTGCCAGCAGCCTAGCGGGAGCACGCGAGCAGTACTTC.

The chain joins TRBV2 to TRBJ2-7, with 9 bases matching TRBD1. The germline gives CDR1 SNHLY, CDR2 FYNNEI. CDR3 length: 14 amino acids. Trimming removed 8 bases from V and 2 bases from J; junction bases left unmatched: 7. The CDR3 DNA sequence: TGTGCCAGCCGTATGGGACAGGGAGCCTACGAGCAGTACTTC. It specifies CASRMGQGAYEQYF.

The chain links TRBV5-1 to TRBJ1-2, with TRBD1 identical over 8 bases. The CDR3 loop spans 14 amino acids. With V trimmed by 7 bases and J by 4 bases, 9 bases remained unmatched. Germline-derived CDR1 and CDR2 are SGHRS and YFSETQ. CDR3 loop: CASRDVTGGYGYTF. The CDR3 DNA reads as TGCGCCAGCCGCGATGTAACAGGGGGCTATGGCTACACCTTC.

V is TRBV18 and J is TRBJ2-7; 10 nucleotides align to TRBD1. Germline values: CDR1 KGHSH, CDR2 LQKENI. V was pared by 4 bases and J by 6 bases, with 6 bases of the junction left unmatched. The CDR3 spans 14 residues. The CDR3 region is CASSRGQGKGEQYF. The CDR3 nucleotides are TGTGCCAGCTCACGGGGACAGGGGAAGGGCGAGCAGTACTTC. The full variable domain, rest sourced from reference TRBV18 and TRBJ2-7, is NAGVMQNPRHLVRRRGQEARLRCSPMKGHSHVYWYRQLPEEGLKFMVYLQKENIIDESGMPKERFSAEFPKEGPSILRIQQVVRGDSAAYFCASSRGQGKGEQYFGPGTRLTVT.

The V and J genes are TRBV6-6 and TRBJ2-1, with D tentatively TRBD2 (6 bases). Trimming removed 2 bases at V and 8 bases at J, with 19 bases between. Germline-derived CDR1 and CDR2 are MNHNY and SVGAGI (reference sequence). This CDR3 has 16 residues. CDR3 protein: CASSYGSQVPGDEQFF. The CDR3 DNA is TGTGCCAGCAGTTACGGGAGCCAAGTCCCGGGGGATGAGCAGTTCTTC.

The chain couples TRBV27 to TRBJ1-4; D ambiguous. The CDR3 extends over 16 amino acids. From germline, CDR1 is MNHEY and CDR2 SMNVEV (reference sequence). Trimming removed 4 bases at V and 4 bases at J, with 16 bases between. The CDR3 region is CASSSPAGGGNEKLFF. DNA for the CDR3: TGTGCCAGCAGTTCCCCAGCCGGAGGTGGTAATGAAAAACTGTTTTTT.

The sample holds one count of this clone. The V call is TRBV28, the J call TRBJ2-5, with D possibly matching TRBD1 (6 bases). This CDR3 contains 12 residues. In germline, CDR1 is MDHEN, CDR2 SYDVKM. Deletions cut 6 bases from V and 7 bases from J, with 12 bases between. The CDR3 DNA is TGTGCCAGCAGCCGCCAGGGGCTGACCCAGTACTTC. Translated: CASSRQGLTQYF. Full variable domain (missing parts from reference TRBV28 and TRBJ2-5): DVKVTQSSRYLVKRTGEKVFLECVQDMDHENMFWYRQDPGLGLRLIYFSYDVKMKEKGDIPEGYSVSREKKERFSLILESASTNQTSMYLCASSRQGLTQYFGPGTRLLVL.

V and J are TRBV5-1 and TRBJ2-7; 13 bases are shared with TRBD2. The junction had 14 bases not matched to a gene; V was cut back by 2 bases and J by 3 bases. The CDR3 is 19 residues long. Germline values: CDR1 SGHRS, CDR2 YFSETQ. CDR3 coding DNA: TGCGCCAGCAGCTTTACTCTTGGACTAGCGGGAGATCTTCACTACGAGCAGTACTTC. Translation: CASSFTLGLAGDLHYEQYF.

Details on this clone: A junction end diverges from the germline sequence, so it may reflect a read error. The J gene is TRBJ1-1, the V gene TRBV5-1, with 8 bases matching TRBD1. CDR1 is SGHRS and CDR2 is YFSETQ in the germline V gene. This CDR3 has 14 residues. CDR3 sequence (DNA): TGCACCAGTTCGACAGGGGAACGGAACACTGAAGCTTTCTTT. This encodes CTSSTGERNTEAFF.

Here the CDR3 reads CASSEWGGSHNNEQFF. The CDR3 DNA reads TGTGCCAGCAGTGAATGGGGCGGGAGCCACAACAATGAGCAGTTCTTC. The chain combines TRBV25-1 with TRBJ2-1; TRBD2 matches at 7 bases. The V segment lost 1 base and the J segment 5 bases; nucleotides outside the gene matches: 8. Germline CDR1 MGHDK, CDR2 SYGVNS. CDR3 length: 16 amino acids. The variable domain in full, with the rest retrieved from reference TRBV25-1 and TRBJ2-1, is EADIYQTPRYLVIGTGKKITLECSQTMGHDKMYWYQQDPGMELHLIHYSYGVNSTEKGDLSSESTVSRIRTEHFPLTLESARPSHTSQYLCASSEWGGSHNNEQFFGPGTRLTVL.